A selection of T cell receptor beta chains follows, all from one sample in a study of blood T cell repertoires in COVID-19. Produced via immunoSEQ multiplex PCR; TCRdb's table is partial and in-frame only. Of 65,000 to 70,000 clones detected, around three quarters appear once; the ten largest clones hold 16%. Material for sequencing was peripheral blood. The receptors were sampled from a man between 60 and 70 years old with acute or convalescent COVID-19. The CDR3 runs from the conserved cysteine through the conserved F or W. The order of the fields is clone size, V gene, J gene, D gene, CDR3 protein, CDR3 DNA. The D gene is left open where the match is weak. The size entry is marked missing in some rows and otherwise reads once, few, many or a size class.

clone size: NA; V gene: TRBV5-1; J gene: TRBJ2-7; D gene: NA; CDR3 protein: CASSLDLYRDYEQYF; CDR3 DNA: TGCGCCAGCAGCTTGGATCTCTACCGGGACTACGAGCAGTACTTC
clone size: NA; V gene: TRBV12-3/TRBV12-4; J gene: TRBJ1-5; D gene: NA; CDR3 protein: CASSLERDQPQHF; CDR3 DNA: TGTGCCAGCAGTTTAGAAAGAGATCAGCCCCAGCATTTT
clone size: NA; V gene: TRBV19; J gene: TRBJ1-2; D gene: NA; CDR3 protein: CASSTRGSYYGYTF; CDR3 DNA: TGTGCCAGTAGTACACGGGGATCATATTATGGCTACACCTTC
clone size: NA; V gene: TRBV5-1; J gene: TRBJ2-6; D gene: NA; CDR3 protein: CASMRAGANVLTF; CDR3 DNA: TGCGCCAGCATGAGAGCTGGGGCCAACGTCCTGACTTTC
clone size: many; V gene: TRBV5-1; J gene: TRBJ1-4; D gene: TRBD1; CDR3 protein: CASSLQGEGEKLFF; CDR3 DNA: TGCGCCAGCAGCTTACAGGGGGAGGGTGAAAAACTGTTTTTT
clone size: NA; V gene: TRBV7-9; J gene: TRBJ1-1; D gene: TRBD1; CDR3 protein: CASSSTGAGTEAFF; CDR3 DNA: TGTGCCAGCAGCTCGACAGGGGCGGGCACTGAAGCTTTCTTT
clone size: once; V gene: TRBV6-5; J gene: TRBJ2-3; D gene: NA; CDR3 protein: CASSYAGRPGDTQYF; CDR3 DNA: TGTGCCAGCAGTTACGCGGGGCGCCCCGGGGATACGCAGTATTTT
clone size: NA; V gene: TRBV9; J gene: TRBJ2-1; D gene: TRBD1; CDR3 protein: CASSGLTGPYNEQFF; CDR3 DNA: TGTGCCAGCAGCGGGTTGACAGGGCCTTACAATGAGCAGTTCTTC
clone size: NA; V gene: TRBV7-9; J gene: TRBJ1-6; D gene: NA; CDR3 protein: CASGSGTRDSPLHF; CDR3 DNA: TGTGCCAGCGGGTCCGGGACAAGAGATTCACCCCTCCACTTT
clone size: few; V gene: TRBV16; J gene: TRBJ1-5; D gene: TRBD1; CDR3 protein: CASSHRDRGSNQPQHF; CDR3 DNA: TGTGCCAGCAGCCACCGGGACAGGGGTTCCAATCAGCCCCAGCATTTT
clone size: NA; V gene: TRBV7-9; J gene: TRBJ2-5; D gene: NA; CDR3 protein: CASSRDQETQYF; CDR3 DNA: TGTGCCAGCAGCAGAGACCAAGAGACCCAGTACTTC
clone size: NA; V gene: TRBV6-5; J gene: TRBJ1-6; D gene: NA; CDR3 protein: CASTGLVNSPLHF; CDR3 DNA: TGTGCCAGCACAGGGCTTGTGAATTCACCCCTCCACTTT
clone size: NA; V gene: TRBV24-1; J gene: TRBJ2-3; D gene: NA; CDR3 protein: CATSRTFSTDTQYF; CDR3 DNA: TGTGCCACCAGCAGGACATTCTCCACAGATACGCAGTATTTT
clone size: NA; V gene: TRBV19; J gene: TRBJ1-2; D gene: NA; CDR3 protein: CASSPGHQNYGYTF; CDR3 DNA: TGTGCCAGTAGCCCGGGACATCAGAACTATGGCTACACCTTC
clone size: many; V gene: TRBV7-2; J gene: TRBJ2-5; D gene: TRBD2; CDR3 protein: CASSSERLAGLKYF; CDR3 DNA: TGTGCCAGCAGCTCGGAGCGACTAGCGGGGCTTAAGTACTTC
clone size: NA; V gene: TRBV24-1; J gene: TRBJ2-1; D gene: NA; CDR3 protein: CATSDLKRGDMNEQFF; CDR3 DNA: TGTGCCACCAGTGATTTGAAACGGGGAGACATGAATGAGCAGTTCTTC
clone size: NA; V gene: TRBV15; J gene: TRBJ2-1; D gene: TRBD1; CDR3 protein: CATSTQDRGRQYEQFF; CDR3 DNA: TGTGCCACCAGCACCCAAGACAGGGGGCGCCAGTATGAGCAGTTCTTC